These T cell receptor beta chains were read from a single sample in a study of CD8 T cells in ankylosing spondylitis. MiXCR, applied by TCRdb to the 5' RACE reads, yields one record per CDR3 protein. The table includes about 100,000 distinct CDR3 sequences, 8% to 10% detected once. Sequenced sample: blood, either unsorted or a sorted T cell fraction (not recorded which). These receptors all stem from a male donor with ankylosing spondylitis or in good health (not recorded which). Both conserved end residues are part of each CDR3. A D gene is named only where the DNA matches it firmly. Part of the rows lack a size; the others show once, few, many or a class for expanded clones.

j_call v_call d_call clone_size cdr3_nt cdr3_aa
TRBJ2-1 TRBV5-1 . many TGCGCCAGCAGCTTGGGGGCGGAAGACAATGAGCAGTTCTTC CASSLGAEDNEQFF
TRBJ1-2 TRBV11-1 . many TGTGCCAGCAGCTCCCTCCTTCTTATACGCGACAGCGCTAACTATGGCTACACCTTC CASSSLLLIRDSANYGYTF
TRBJ2-7 TRBV29-1 . many TGCAGCGTTGGCAGGGCCTACGAGCAGTACTTC CSVGRAYEQYF
TRBJ2-7 TRBV29-1 . many TGCAGCGTTGAAGGAGGGGCCGGGACACGGATGAACGAGCAGTACTTC CSVEGGAGTRMNEQYF
TRBJ2-3 TRBV20-1 . many TGCAGTGCTGCCAAGATCACAGATACGCAGTATTTT CSAAKITDTQYF
TRBJ2-1 TRBV5-5 . many TGTGCCAGCAGCTTTATCGGACAGACCTACAATGAGCAGTTCTTC CASSFIGQTYNEQFF
TRBJ1-1 TRBV29-1 . many TGCAGCTCGGGGGGGGGCACTGAAGCTTTCTTT CSSGGGTEAFF
TRBJ1-5 TRBV5-1 . many TGCGCCAGCAGCTTGGACCCGGGTAGCAATCAGCCCCAGCATTTT CASSLDPGSNQPQHF
TRBJ1-5 TRBV7-2 . many TGTGCCAGCAGCTTAGTTGCAGGTCCCCCCCATCAGCCCCAGCATTTT CASSLVAGPPHQPQHF
TRBJ2-1 TRBV5-1 TRBD1 many TGCGCCAGCAGCCCCCTGACAGGGGATTCTTACAATGAGCAGTTCTTC CASSPLTGDSYNEQFF
TRBJ2-7 TRBV11-2 . . TGTGCCAACAGCTTAGGCCTCTACGAGCAGTACTTC CANSLGLYEQYF
TRBJ1-1 TRBV7-9 . many TGTGCCAGCAGCTTATGGAGGAACACTGAAGCTTTCTTT CASSLWRNTEAFF
TRBJ2-2 TRBV4-1 . few TGCGCCAGCAGCCAAGATTTCCCCGACCGGGCTAACACCGGGGAGCTGTTTTTT CASSQDFPDRANTGELFF
TRBJ2-1 TRBV3-1 . once TGTGCCAGCAGCCAAGCGGGGAGTGAGCAGTTCTTC CASSQAGSEQFF
TRBJ1-1 TRBV7-9 . many TGTGCCAGCAGCCCACTAACCCCCGCACAGATGAGCACTGAAGCTTTCTTT CASSPLTPAQMSTEAFF
TRBJ1-2 TRBV10-3 TRBD1 many TGTGCCATCAGGGGACAGGCTAACTATGTTGGCTACACCTTC CAIRGQANYVGYTF
TRBJ2-2 TRBV20-1 . many TGCAGTGTAGGAGGGGGGCGTAACACCGGGGAGCTGTTTTTT CSVGGGRNTGELFF
TRBJ2-7 TRBV5-5 TRBD1 . TGTGCCAGCAGCCCCTGGGACAGTCCCTACGAGCAGTACTTC CASSPWDSPYEQYF
TRBJ2-1 TRBV20-1 TRBD1 many TGCAGTGCTAGATCCGGGACAGTAAATGAGCAGTTCTTC CSARSGTVNEQFF
TRBJ2-1 TRBV5-1 TRBD2 many TGCGCCAGCAGCGTGCCACTAGCGGCTCACAATGAGCAGTTCTTC CASSVPLAAHNEQFF
TRBJ1-2 TRBV27 . many TGTGCCAGCAGTTCCGGACACACGAACTATGGCTACACCTTC CASSSGHTNYGYTF
TRBJ2-1 TRBV5-1 TRBD2 many TGCGCCAGCAGCTTAAAACTAGCGGGAGACAATGAGCAGTTCTTC CASSLKLAGDNEQFF
TRBJ2-3 TRBV7-9 TRBD2 many TGTGCCAGCAGCTTAGCACTAGCGGGAGGGCCAGATACGCAGTATTTT CASSLALAGGPDTQYF
TRBJ2-2 TRBV5-1 . many TGCGCCAGCCGGCTCCCGTACTCCGGGACAAGACGTGCCGGGGAGCTGTTTTTT CASRLPYSGTRRAGELFF
TRBJ2-7 TRBV4-2 TRBD1 few TGTGCCAGCAGCCAAGAGGGACAGGGTCTGGTGGGGGCCTACGAGCAGTACTTC CASSQEGQGLVGAYEQYF
TRBJ2-3 TRBV12-3/TRBV12-4 . many TGTGCCAGCAGTTTCTTAGCAACAGATACGCAGTATTTT CASSFLATDTQYF
TRBJ2-6 TRBV12-3/TRBV12-4 . many TGTGCCAGCAACCGGGGGTTTGCAGGGGCCAACGTCCTGACTTTC CASNRGFAGANVLTF
TRBJ2-7 TRBV29-1 . many TGCAGCGTTGCTCACCAGGACTACGAGCAGTACTTC CSVAHQDYEQYF
TRBJ2-7 TRBV7-2 TRBD1 many TGTGCCAGCAGCTCCCTCCGGGACAGTGAGCAGTACTTC CASSSLRDSEQYF
TRBJ1-5 TRBV7-2 . many TGTGCCAGCAGCCGTGACACAGGCCTGGCACCCCAGCATTTT CASSRDTGLAPQHF
TRBJ2-1 TRBV20-1 . . TGCAGTGCTAGGTCAGGGTTCAACAATGAGCAGTTCTTC CSARSGFNNEQFF
TRBJ1-1 TRBV29-1 . . TGCAGCGCGACGGGCCGGTACACTGAAGCTTTCTTT CSATGRYTEAFF
TRBJ2-3 TRBV2 . many TGTGCCAGCAGTGATGGCACAGATACGCAGTATTTT CASSDGTDTQYF